Below are 10 T cell receptor beta chains sequenced from a single sample in a study of CD8+ T cells in alopecia areata. The treatment is: oral pan-JAK inhibitor, 5-10 mg twice daily. Sequencing used cDNA as its template, made by extracting RNA and reverse transcribing it. Data came from immunoSEQ multiplex PCR; TCRdb stores just in-frame clones and leaves some out. This table holds about 120,000 clones, 53% found once. This specimen consisted of CD4+ T cells sorted from blood, obtained at week 4, from a patient treated with tofacitinib. These receptors all come from a human donor with alopecia areata.

This clone was seen a handful of times. The chain has TRBV29-1 and TRBJ2-1; TRBD2 is a possible D gene (5 bases). This CDR3 contains 14 residues. Germline CDR1 reads SQVTM; CDR2 reads ANQGSEA. V was clipped by 7 bases and J by 0 bases, with 13 bases between them. The CDR3: CSGSLASSYNEQFF. The DNA of the CDR3 is TGCAGCGGTTCTTTAGCGTCCTCCTACAATGAGCAGTTCTTC.

The chain couples TRBV30 to TRBJ2-1, with D hard to call. V was trimmed by 1 base and J by 3 bases, leaving 7 bases between them. CDR1 is GTSNPN, CDR2 SVGIG, per germline (reference sequence). This CDR3 is 13 amino acids long. CDR3 sequence: CAWSARVYNEQFF. DNA of the CDR3: TGTGCCTGGAGTGCAAGAGTCTACAATGAGCAGTTCTTC.

CDR3 DNA sequence: TGCGCCAGCAGCCAAGTTGCAGATACGCAGTATTTT. Its translation is CASSQVADTQYF. The chain carries TRBV4-1 and TRBJ2-3, with D uncertain. Germline V gene lookup returns CDR1 MGHRA and CDR2 YSYEKL. CDR3 size: 12 residues. Trimming took 1 base from V and 4 from J, leaving 3 bases between them.

V is TRBV30 and J is TRBJ1-5, with D perhaps TRBD1 (5 bases). V shed 0 bases and J shed 5 bases, with 8 bases lying between them. Germline V lookup: CDR1 GTSNPN, CDR2 SVGIG (reference sequence). This CDR3 comprises 13 residues. In DNA form, the CDR3 reads TGTGCCTGGAGTGTAAACAGGCATCAGCCCCAGCATTTT. Translation gives CAWSVNRHQPQHF.

The CDR3 coding sequence is TGCGCCAGCAGCTTACTACCGGACAGCTACAATGAGCAGTTCTTC. It translates to CASSLLPDSYNEQFF. V and J are TRBV5-1 and TRBJ2-1; tentative D call: TRBD1 (6 bases). V was pared by 2 bases and J by 3 bases, with 12 bases between. This CDR3 region has 15 residues. Germline CDR1 is SGHRS and CDR2 is YFSETQ.

The chain joins TRBV25-1 to TRBJ2-7; no reliable D call. The germline gives CDR1 MGHDK, CDR2 SYGVNS. The CDR3 contains 11 residues. Trimming removed 8 bases from V and 7 bases from J, with 12 bases in between. The CDR3 sequence is CASGIGWEQYF. CDR3 bases: TGTGCCAGCGGCATAGGTTGGGAGCAGTACTTC.

A note on this clone: One end of the junction fails to match germline, which may point to a read error. The chain couples TRBV30 to TRBJ2-6; the D gene is possibly TRBD2 (7 bases). Germline V gene data show CDR1 as GTSNPN and CDR2 as SVGIG (reference sequence). The CDR3 runs 14 residues. CDR3 in DNA: TGTGCCTGGAGTTCCCAGGGGAGGGCAAACGTCCTGACTTTC. It specifies CAWSSQGRANVLTF.

This clone came up a few times. The chain joins TRBV29-1 to TRBJ2-7; 7 bases fit TRBD2. With V trimmed by 6 bases and J by 2 bases, 10 bases remained unmatched. There are 14 residues in the CDR3. Germline CDR1 is SQVTM and CDR2 is ANQGSEA. The CDR3 sequence is CSVGPGGVPYEQYF. CDR3 coding DNA: TGCAGCGTGGGACCTGGGGGGGTCCCCTACGAGCAGTACTTC.

The J gene is TRBJ1-1, the V gene TRBV6-6; no reliable D call. CDR3 length: 10 residues. The ends were cut back, 6 bases at V and 1 base at J, with 0 bases in the middle. CDR1 is MNHNY and CDR2 is SVGAGI in the germline V gene (reference sequence). CDR3 sequence: CASRNTEAFF. The DNA of the CDR3 is TGTGCCAGCAGGAACACTGAAGCTTTCTTT.

This clone was recorded a few times. The chain carries TRBV4-1 and TRBJ2-1; D gene unclear. Trimming pared 1 base from V and 7 bases from J, leaving 2 bases between. Germline CDR1 is MGHRA and CDR2 is YSYEKL. The CDR3 is 11 amino acids. CDR3 sequence: CASSQVNEQFF. CDR3 DNA sequence: TGCGCCAGCAGCCAAGTAAATGAGCAGTTCTTC.